The T cell receptor (beta chain) described here comes from a study of breast tumors, draining lymph nodes, adjacent tissues. Breast cancer patients provided tissue from their axillary draining lymph nodes. TCRdb processed the multiplex PCR reads anew with MiXCR; each CDR3 protein has one entry. Of 200,000 to 250,000 distinct CDR3 sequences listed, under 40% were seen once; the top ten hold 3.6%. CDR1 and CDR2 from the germline V gene are LNHNV and YYDKDF (reference sequence). This CDR3 is built from 17 residues. The ends lost 2 bases at V and 4 bases at J; junction bases unmatched: 11. Sequencing input: axillary lymph node tissue. The rearrangement joins TRBV15 to TRBJ2-1, with 7 bases identical to TRBD2. This receptor was identified in a female donor with breast cancer. Some clones in this sample may be carry-over from other donors' samples. The chain's CDR3 is CATSRTRSGIAYNEQFF. Written as DNA, the CDR3 is TGTGCCACCAGCAGAACTCGAAGCGGGATCGCTTACAATGAGCAGTTCTTC.